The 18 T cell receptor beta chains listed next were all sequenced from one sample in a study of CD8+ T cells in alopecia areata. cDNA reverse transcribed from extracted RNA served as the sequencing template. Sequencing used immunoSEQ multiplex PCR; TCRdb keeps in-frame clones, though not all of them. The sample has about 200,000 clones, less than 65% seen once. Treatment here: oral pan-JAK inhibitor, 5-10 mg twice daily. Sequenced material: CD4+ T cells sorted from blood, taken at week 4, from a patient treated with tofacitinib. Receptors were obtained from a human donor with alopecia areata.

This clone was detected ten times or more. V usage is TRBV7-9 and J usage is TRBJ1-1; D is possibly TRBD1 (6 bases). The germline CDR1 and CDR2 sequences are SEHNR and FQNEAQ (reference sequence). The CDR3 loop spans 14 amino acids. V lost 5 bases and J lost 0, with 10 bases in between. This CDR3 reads CASSPRTVNTEAFF. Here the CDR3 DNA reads TGTGCCAGCAGCCCACGGACAGTGAACACTGAAGCTTTCTTT.

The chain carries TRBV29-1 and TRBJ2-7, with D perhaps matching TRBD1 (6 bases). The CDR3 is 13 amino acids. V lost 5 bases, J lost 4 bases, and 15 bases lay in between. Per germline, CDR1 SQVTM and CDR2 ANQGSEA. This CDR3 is CSVTEGQMYEQYF. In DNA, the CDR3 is TGCAGCGTTACGGAAGGACAGATGTACGAGCAGTACTTC.

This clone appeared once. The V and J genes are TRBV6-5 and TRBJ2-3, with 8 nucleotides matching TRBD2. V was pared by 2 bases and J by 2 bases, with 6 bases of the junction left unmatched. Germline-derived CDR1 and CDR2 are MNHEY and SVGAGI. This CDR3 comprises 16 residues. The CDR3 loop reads CASSYPIAGNTDTQYF. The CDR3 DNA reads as TGTGCCAGCAGTTACCCGATAGCGGGAAACACAGATACGCAGTATTTT.

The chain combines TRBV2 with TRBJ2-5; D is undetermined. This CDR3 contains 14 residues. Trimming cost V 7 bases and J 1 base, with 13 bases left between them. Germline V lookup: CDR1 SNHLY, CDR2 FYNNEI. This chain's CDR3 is CASNIGVLQETQYF. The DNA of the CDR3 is TGTGCCAGCAACATTGGGGTGCTCCAAGAGACCCAGTACTTC.

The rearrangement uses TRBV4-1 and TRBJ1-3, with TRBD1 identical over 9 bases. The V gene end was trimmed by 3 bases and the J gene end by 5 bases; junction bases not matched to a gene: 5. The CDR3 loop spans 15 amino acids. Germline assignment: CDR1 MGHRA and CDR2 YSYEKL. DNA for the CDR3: TGCGCCAGCAGCCAGCTCGGACAGGGGAGAAACACCATATATTTT. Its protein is CASSQLGQGRNTIYF.

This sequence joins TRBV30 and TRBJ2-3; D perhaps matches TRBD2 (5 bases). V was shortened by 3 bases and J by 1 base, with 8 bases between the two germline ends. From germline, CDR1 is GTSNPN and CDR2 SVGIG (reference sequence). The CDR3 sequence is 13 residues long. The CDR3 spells CAWRGRGTDTQYF. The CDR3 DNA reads TGTGCCTGGAGGGGGAGAGGCACAGATACGCAGTATTTT.

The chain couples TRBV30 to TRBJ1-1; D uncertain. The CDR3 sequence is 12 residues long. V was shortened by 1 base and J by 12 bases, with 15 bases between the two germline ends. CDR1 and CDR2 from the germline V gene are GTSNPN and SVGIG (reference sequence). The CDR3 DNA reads TGTGCCTGGAGTGCTGGTCCAGGCAGGACTTTCTTT. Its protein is CAWSAGPGRTFF. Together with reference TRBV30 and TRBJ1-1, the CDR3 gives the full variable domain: SQTIHQWPATLVQPVGSPLSLECTVEGTSNPNLYWYRQAAGRGLQLLFYSVGIGQISSEVPQNLSASRPQDRQFILSSKKLLLSDSGFYLCAWSAGPGRTFFGQGTRLTVV.

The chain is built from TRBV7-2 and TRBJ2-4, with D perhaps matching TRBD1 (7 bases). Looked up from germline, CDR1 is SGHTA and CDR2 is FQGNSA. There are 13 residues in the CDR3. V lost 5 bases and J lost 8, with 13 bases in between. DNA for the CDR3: TGTGCCAGCAGCCCAGGGGGGCGGGACATTCAGTACTTC. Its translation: CASSPGGRDIQYF.

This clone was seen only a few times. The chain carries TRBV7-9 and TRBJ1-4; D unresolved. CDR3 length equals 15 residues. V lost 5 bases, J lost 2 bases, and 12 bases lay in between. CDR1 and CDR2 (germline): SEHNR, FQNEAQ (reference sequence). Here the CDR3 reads CASSQYRVTNEKLFF. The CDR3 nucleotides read TGTGCCAGCAGCCAATACCGGGTGACTAATGAAAAACTGTTTTTT.

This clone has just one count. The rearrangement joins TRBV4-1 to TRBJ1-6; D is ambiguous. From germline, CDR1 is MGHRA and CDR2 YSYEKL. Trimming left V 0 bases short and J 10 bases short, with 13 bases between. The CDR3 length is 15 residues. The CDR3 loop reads CASSQDTGMRSPLHF. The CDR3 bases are TGCGCCAGCAGCCAAGATACCGGGATGCGATCACCCCTCCACTTT.

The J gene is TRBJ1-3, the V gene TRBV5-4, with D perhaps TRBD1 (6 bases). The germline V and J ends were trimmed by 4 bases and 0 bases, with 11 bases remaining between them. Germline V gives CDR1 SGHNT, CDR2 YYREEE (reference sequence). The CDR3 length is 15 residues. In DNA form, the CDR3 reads TGTGCCAGCAGCCCGGGGGCCAGCTCTGGAAACACCATATATTTT. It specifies CASSPGASSGNTIYF. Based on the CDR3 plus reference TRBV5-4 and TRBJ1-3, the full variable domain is ETGVTQSPTHLIKTRGQQVTLRCSSQSGHNTVSWYQQALGQGPQFIFQYYREEENGRGNFPPRFSGLQFPNYSSELNVNALELDDSALYLCASSPGASSGNTIYFGEGSWLTVV.

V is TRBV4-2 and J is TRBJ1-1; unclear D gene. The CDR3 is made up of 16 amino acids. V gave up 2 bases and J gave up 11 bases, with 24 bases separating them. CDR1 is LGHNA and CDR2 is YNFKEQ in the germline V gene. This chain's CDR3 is CASSQNEGYVALRAFF. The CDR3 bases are TGTGCCAGCAGCCAAAACGAGGGATATGTGGCTTTGCGGGCTTTCTTT.

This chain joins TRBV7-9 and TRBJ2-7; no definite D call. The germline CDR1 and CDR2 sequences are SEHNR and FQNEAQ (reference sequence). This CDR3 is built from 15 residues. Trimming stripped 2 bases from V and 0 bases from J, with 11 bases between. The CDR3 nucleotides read TGTGCCAGCAGCTTATTACAGCTGAGCTCCTACGAGCAGTACTTC. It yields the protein CASSLLQLSSYEQYF.

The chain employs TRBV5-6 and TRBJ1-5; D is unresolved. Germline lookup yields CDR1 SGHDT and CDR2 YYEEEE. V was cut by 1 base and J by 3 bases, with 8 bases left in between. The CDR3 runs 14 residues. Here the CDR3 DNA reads TGTGCCAGCAGCTTGTTGGGAGACAATCAGCCCCAGCATTTT. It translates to CASSLLGDNQPQHF.

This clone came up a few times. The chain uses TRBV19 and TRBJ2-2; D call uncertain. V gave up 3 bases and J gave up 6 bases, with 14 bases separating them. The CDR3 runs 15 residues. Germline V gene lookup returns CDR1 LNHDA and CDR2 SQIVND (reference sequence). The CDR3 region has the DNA TGTGCCAGTAGTATTGGGCTTGGTATCTCCGGGGAGCTGTTTTTT. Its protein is CASSIGLGISGELFF.

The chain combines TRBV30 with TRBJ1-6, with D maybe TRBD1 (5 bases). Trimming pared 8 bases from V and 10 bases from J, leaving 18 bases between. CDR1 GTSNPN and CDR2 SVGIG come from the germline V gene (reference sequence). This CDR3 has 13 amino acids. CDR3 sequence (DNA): TGTGCCAGCTCCAGGGTGGAGGGCTCACCCCTCCACTTT. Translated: CASSRVEGSPLHF.

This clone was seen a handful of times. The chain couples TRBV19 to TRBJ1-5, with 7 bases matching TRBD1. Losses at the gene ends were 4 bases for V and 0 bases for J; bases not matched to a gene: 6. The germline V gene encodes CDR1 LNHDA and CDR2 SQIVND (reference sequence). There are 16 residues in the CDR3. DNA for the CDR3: TGTGCCAGTAGTACCGGACAGGTCTATAGCAATCAGCCCCAGCATTTT. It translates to CASSTGQVYSNQPQHF.

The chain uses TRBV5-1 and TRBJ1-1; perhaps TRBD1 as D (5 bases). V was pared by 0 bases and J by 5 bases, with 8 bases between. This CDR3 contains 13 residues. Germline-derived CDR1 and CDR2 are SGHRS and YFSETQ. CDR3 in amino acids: CASSLAEGTEAFF. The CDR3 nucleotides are TGCGCCAGCAGCTTGGCCGAGGGGACTGAAGCTTTCTTT.